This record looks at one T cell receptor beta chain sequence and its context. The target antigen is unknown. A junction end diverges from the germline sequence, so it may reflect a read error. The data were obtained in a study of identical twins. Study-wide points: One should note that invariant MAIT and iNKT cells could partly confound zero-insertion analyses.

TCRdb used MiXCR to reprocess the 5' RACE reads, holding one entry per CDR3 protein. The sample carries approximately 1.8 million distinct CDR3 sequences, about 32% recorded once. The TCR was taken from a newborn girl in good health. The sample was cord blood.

The CDR3 nucleotides are TGTGCCAGCAGTTTGATCGCGGGGGGGACTAGCACAGATACGCCGTATTTT. Protein sequence: CASSLIAGGTSTDTPYF. The V gene is TRBV12-3 or TRBV12-4, the J gene TRBJ2-3; TRBD2 agrees at 9 bases. This CDR3 has 17 amino acids.